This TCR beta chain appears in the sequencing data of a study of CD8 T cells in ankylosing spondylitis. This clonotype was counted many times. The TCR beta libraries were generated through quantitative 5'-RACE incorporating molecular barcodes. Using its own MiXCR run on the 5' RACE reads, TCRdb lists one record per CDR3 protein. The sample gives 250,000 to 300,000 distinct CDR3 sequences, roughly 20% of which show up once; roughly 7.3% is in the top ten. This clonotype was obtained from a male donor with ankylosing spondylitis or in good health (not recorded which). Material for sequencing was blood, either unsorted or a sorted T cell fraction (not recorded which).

This CDR3 reads CASSATGNTGELFF. The CDR3, as DNA: TGCGCCAGCAGCGCGACAGGGAACACCGGGGAGCTGTTTTTT. The rearrangement links TRBV5-1 to TRBJ2-2; D is possibly TRBD1 (6 bases). CDR1 and CDR2 from the germline V gene are SGHRS and YFSETQ. This CDR3 is 14 amino acids long. V was pared by 4 bases and J by 1 base, with 8 bases between.